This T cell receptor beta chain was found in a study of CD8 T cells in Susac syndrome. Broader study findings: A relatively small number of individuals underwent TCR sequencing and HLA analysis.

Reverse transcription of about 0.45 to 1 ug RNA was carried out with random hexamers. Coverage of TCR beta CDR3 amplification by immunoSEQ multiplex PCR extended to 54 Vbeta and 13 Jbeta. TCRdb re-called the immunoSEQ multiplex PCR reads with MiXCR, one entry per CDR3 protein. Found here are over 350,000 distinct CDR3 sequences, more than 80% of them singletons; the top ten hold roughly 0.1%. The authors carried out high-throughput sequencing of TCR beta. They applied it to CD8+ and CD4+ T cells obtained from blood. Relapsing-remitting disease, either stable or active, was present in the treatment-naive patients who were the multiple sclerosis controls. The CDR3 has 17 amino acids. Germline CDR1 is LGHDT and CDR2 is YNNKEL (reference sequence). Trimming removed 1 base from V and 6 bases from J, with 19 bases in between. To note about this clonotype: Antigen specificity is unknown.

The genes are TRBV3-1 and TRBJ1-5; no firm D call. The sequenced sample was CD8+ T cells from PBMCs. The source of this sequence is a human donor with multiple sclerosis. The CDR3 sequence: CASSQGSRLEGGQPQHF. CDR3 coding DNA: TGTGCCAGCAGCCAAGGGAGTCGCTTGGAAGGTGGTCAGCCCCAGCATTTT.